These 29 T cell receptor beta chains originate from one sample sequenced in a study of cytotoxic CD8 clonotypes in ibrutinib-treated CLL. Clones were read by immunoSEQ multiplex PCR, and TCRdb kept only the in-frame ones, dropping some. The table shows about 150,000 clones, with 76% occurring only once. Sequenced material: PBMCs, taken after 24 months of ibrutinib treatment. The receptor set was obtained from a human donor with chronic lymphocytic leukemia.

This chain uses TRBV10-3 with TRBJ2-2, with 10 positions matching TRBD2. This CDR3 is built from 15 residues. Per germline, CDR1 ENHRY and CDR2 SYGVKD. After removal of 6 bases from V and 6 bases from J, the junction contained 7 bases not matched to a gene. CDR3 bases: TGTGCCATCAGCACGGGTAGCGGGAGGTCCGGGGAGCTGTTTTTT. Protein: CAISTGSGRSGELFF.

CDR3 sequence (DNA): TGTGCCAGCAGCGGGGGACAGGGGGAATATACGCAGTATTTT. Residues: CASSGGQGEYTQYF. V is TRBV5-4 and J is TRBJ2-3; 11 bases line up with TRBD1. Germline V gene sequence: CDR1 SGHNT, CDR2 YYREEE (reference sequence). The CDR3 consists of 14 residues. Trimming at V came to 4 bases and at J to 7 bases, leaving 5 bases not matched to a gene.

The gene calls are TRBV5-4 and TRBJ2-1; the match to TRBD1 covers 7 bases. The CDR3 runs 16 residues. After removal of 4 bases from V and 0 bases from J, the junction contained 7 bases not matched to a gene. Germline CDR1 reads SGHNT; CDR2 reads YYREEE (reference sequence). CDR3 protein: CASSPPRTGSYNEQFF. CDR3 bases: TGTGCCAGCAGCCCACCCAGGACAGGCTCCTACAATGAGCAGTTCTTC.

This chain uses TRBV5-4 with TRBJ2-7; possibly TRBD1 for D (6 bases). The CDR3 sequence is 13 residues long. Trimming removed 4 bases at V and 2 bases at J, with 10 bases between. The V gene's germline CDR1 is SGHNT and CDR2 YYREEE (reference sequence). CDR3: CASSGGGTYEQYF. The CDR3, as DNA: TGTGCCAGCAGCGGGGGCGGTACCTACGAGCAGTACTTC.

The chain links TRBV5-1 to TRBJ1-3; the match to TRBD1 covers 12 bases. Germline CDR1 and CDR2: SGHRS and YFSETQ. The CDR3 consists of 15 residues. Losses at the gene ends were 4 bases for V and 4 bases for J; bases not matched to a gene: 3. CDR3 in amino acids: CASSKGQGAGNTIYF. The CDR3 DNA reads as TGCGCCAGCAGCAAGGGACAGGGGGCCGGAAACACCATATATTTT.

The chain uses TRBV7-6 and TRBJ2-2, with 9 bases that match TRBD1. CDR1 and CDR2 from the germline V gene are SGHVS and FNYEAQ. The CDR3 totals 16 residues. The V and J ends lost 5 bases and 0 bases, in that order; junction bases with no gene match: 4. Written as DNA, the CDR3 is TGTGCCAGCAGCCCGCGGACAGGGGCGAACACCGGGGAGCTGTTTTTT. This sequence encodes CASSPRTGANTGELFF.

The V and J genes are TRBV5-1 and TRBJ1-4; D remains ambiguous. The CDR3 runs to 17 residues. CDR1 SGHRS and CDR2 YFSETQ come from the germline V gene. V was cut by 0 bases and J by 0 bases, with 12 bases left in between. Written as DNA, the CDR3 is TGCGCCAGCAGCTTGGACCCCCCAAGCTCAACTAATGAAAAACTGTTTTTT. This translates into CASSLDPPSSTNEKLFF.

The J gene is TRBJ1-4, the V gene TRBV19; D gene ambiguous. CDR1 is LNHDA and CDR2 is SQIVND in the germline V gene (reference sequence). The CDR3 length is 15 residues. V lost 6 bases to trimming and J lost 0 bases, with 11 bases between them. The chain's CDR3 is CASRHSFATNEKLFF. The CDR3 nucleotides are TGTGCCAGTAGGCACTCCTTTGCAACTAATGAAAAACTGTTTTTT.

Written as DNA, the CDR3 is TGTGCCAGCAGCTTGGTTGGGGGGCGCTGGTACGAGCAGTACTTC. It specifies CASSLVGGRWYEQYF. The chain links TRBV5-8 to TRBJ2-7; D is possibly TRBD1 or TRBD2 (6 bases each). The CDR3 is 15 amino acids. Deletions cut 0 bases from V and 4 bases from J, with 14 bases between. Germline loops: CDR1 SGHTS, CDR2 YDEGEE.

The V and J genes are TRBV6-5 and TRBJ2-4; D possibly corresponds to TRBD2 (7 bases). The CDR3 has 15 amino acids. Per the germline V gene, CDR1 is MNHEY and CDR2 is SVGAGI. The germline V and J ends were trimmed by 3 bases and 1 base, with 10 bases remaining between them. The CDR3 coding sequence is TGTGCCAGCAGTTATGGGGGGGGCGCCAAAAACATTCAGTACTTC. It specifies CASSYGGGAKNIQYF.

This sequence joins TRBV28 and TRBJ2-3; 12 positions match TRBD2. The CDR3 has 16 residues. V was clipped by 6 bases and J by 7 bases; unmatched bases: 11. Germline V gene lookup returns CDR1 MDHEN and CDR2 SYDVKM. As DNA, the CDR3 is TGTGCCAGCAGACTCGGGGCAACTAGCGGGAGGTATACGCAGTATTTT. Its protein product is CASRLGATSGRYTQYF.

V gene TRBV9 combines with J gene TRBJ1-2, with D possibly being TRBD1 (5 bases). Per germline, CDR1 SGDLS and CDR2 YYNGEE. The CDR3 runs to 18 residues. With 3 bases removed from V and 1 base from J, the gap between germline ends came to 22 bases. CDR3 nucleotide sequence: TGTGCCAGCAGCGCCACCGGGACGGGAGGGGCCCTTAACTATGGCTACACCTTC. It yields the protein CASSATGTGGALNYGYTF.

The chain uses TRBV18 and TRBJ2-1; 8 nucleotides align to TRBD2. The CDR3 spans 15 residues. Germline trimming cut 6 bases from V and 5 bases from J; bases unmatched to any gene: 9. Germline V CDR1 and CDR2: KGHSH, LQKENI. Here the CDR3 DNA reads TGTGCCAGCTCGCTAGGAACTAGCGGCCACAATGAGCAGTTCTTC. Amino acid sequence: CASSLGTSGHNEQFF.

This sequence joins TRBV6-5 and TRBJ1-1; no clear D. This CDR3 contains 14 residues. Looked up from germline, CDR1 is MNHEY and CDR2 is SVGAGI. V was trimmed by 5 bases and J by 0 bases, leaving 10 bases between them. DNA of the CDR3: TGTGCCAGCAGTCGGGCGGATATGAACACTGAAGCTTTCTTT. Its protein product is CASSRADMNTEAFF.

The chain uses TRBV2 and TRBJ1-1, with unresolved D. Deletions cut 8 bases from V and 0 bases from J, with 7 bases between. Germline assignment: CDR1 SNHLY and CDR2 FYNNEI. This CDR3 has 12 amino acids. CDR3 DNA: TGTGCCAGCCTCAAGTTGAACACTGAAGCTTTCTTT. Translation: CASLKLNTEAFF.

This clone was seen ten or more times. The rearrangement uses TRBV30 and TRBJ1-6; D uncertain. The V and J ends lost 5 bases and 10 bases respectively, with 15 bases between them. The CDR3 covers 13 residues. CDR1 is GTSNPN, CDR2 SVGIG, per germline (reference sequence). The CDR3 spells CAWAQFNGSPLHF. CDR3 in DNA: TGTGCCTGGGCCCAGTTTAACGGGTCACCCCTCCACTTT.

J is TRBJ2-3 and V is TRBV18; D might be TRBD1 or TRBD2, each matching 6 bases. The CDR3 length is 16 residues. Germline V gene sequence: CDR1 KGHSH, CDR2 LQKENI. V lost 1 base to trimming and J lost 3 bases, with 14 bases between them. CDR3 region: CASSPRGARGTDTQYF. CDR3 DNA sequence: TGTGCCAGCTCACCACGGGGGGCCCGGGGGACAGATACGCAGTATTTT.

The rearrangement joins TRBV27 to TRBJ2-5; D might be TRBD2 (6 bases). The length of the CDR3 is 16 residues. V was clipped by 6 bases and J by 2 bases, with 19 bases between them. The germline CDR1 and CDR2 sequences are MNHEY and SMNVEV (reference sequence). CDR3 nucleotide sequence: TGTGCCAGCAGCAGTTTGGACCCCGGGGGACAAGAGACCCAGTACTTC. It encodes CASSSLDPGGQETQYF.

The chain is built from TRBV5-1 and TRBJ2-6; D is possibly TRBD1 or TRBD2 (6 bases each). This CDR3 spans 15 amino acids. Germline V gene lookup returns CDR1 SGHRS and CDR2 YFSETQ. The ends were cut back, 0 bases at V and 4 bases at J, with 8 bases in the middle. CDR3 bases: TGCGCCAGCAGCTTGGGCGGGACAGGGGCCAACGTCCTGACTTTC. Amino acid sequence: CASSLGGTGANVLTF.

The chain recombines TRBV5-1 with TRBJ2-1, with 9 bases that match TRBD2. This CDR3 comprises 15 residues. Germline V gene sequence: CDR1 SGHRS, CDR2 YFSETQ. The trim removed 3 bases at V and 1 base at J, leaving 2 bases unmatched. The CDR3 protein is CASSSTSGSYNEQFF. CDR3 in DNA: TGCGCCAGCAGCTCGACTAGCGGTTCCTACAATGAGCAGTTCTTC.

The gene calls are TRBV5-4 and TRBJ2-3, with 10 bases lining up with TRBD2. The germline V gene encodes CDR1 SGHNT and CDR2 YYREEE (reference sequence). The V gene end was trimmed by 4 bases and the J gene end by 1 base; junction bases not matched to a gene: 3. This CDR3 has 15 residues. DNA for the CDR3: TGTGCCAGCAGCCCCGGACTAGCGGGCACAGATACGCAGTATTTT. Its translation is CASSPGLAGTDTQYF.

The CDR3 nucleotides read TGTGCCACCAGCAGAGATGGCCGGCGGGAAGAGACCCAGTACTTC. It is translated as CATSRDGRREETQYF. The chain links TRBV15 to TRBJ2-5; a weak D match, TRBD2 (5 bases). The CDR3 loop spans 15 amino acids. Trimming left V 0 bases short and J 3 bases short, with 11 bases between. Looked up from germline, CDR1 is LNHNV and CDR2 is YYDKDF (reference sequence).

CDR3 in amino acids: CASSQDELAYEQYF. The DNA for the CDR3 is TGCGCCAGCAGCCAAGATGAGCTAGCGTATGAGCAGTACTTC. V usage is TRBV4-3 and J usage is TRBJ2-7; the D gene is possibly TRBD2 (6 bases). The germline V gene has CDR1 LGHNA and CDR2 YSLEER. V shed 0 bases and J shed 7 bases, with 13 bases lying between them. This CDR3 has 14 amino acids.

CDR3 in amino acids: CASRPPGVVTDTQYF. In nucleotides, the CDR3 is TGTGCCAGTAGGCCGCCAGGGGTCGTCACAGATACGCAGTATTTT. The gene calls are TRBV19 and TRBJ2-3, with D perhaps TRBD1 (6 bases). Germline V CDR1 and CDR2: LNHDA, SQIVND (reference sequence). Trimming pared 6 bases from V and 2 bases from J, leaving 15 bases between. This CDR3 spans 15 amino acids.

V and J are TRBV7-8 and TRBJ1-4; D might be TRBD1 (6 bases). The germline CDR1 and CDR2 sequences are SGHVS and FQNEAQ. V lost 5 bases to trimming and J lost 7 bases, with 11 bases between them. The CDR3 extends over 13 amino acids. CDR3 amino acids: CASSPPGAEKLFF. For the CDR3, the DNA is TGTGCCAGCAGCCCCCCGGGGGCTGAAAAACTGTTTTTT.

The V and J genes are TRBV4-3 and TRBJ2-5, with TRBD2 as a possible D gene (7 bases). Germline assignment: CDR1 LGHNA and CDR2 YSLEER. The CDR3 is 16 residues long. Trimming took off 2 bases at V and 5 bases at J, with 18 bases between the two ends. CDR3 loop: CASSQRRGGGEETQYF. CDR3 DNA: TGCGCCAGCAGCCAAAGGCGTGGGGGGGGCGAGGAGACCCAGTACTTC.

This clone was counted a few times. V usage is TRBV2 and J usage is TRBJ2-2, with 10 bases lining up with TRBD2. This CDR3 contains 16 residues. CDR1 and CDR2 from the germline V gene are SNHLY and FYNNEI. V dropped 5 bases and J dropped 4; count of bases not matched to a gene: 7. The CDR3 spells CASSPTSGMSTGELFF. DNA of the CDR3: TGTGCCAGCAGTCCCACTAGCGGGATGAGCACCGGGGAGCTGTTTTTT.

This clone was recorded only once. V is TRBV5-1 and J is TRBJ1-2, with TRBD1 as a possible D gene (5 bases). Germline values: CDR1 SGHRS, CDR2 YFSETQ. CDR3 length equals 12 residues. Trimming took off 0 bases at V and 8 bases at J, with 8 bases between the two ends. CDR3 protein: CASSLEGWGYTF. In nucleotides, the CDR3 is TGCGCCAGCAGCTTGGAGGGGTGGGGCTACACCTTC.

With regard to this clone: Other DNA variants within this sample encode the same CDR3. The V call is TRBV18, the J call TRBJ1-1, with D possibly being TRBD1 (5 bases). The CDR3 runs to 14 residues. Germline V CDR1 and CDR2: KGHSH, LQKENI. With 6 bases removed from V and 0 bases from J, the gap between germline ends came to 11 bases. The CDR3 bases are TGTGCCAGCTCCCCGGGGCGGATGAACACTGAAGCTTTCTTT. Protein sequence: CASSPGRMNTEAFF.